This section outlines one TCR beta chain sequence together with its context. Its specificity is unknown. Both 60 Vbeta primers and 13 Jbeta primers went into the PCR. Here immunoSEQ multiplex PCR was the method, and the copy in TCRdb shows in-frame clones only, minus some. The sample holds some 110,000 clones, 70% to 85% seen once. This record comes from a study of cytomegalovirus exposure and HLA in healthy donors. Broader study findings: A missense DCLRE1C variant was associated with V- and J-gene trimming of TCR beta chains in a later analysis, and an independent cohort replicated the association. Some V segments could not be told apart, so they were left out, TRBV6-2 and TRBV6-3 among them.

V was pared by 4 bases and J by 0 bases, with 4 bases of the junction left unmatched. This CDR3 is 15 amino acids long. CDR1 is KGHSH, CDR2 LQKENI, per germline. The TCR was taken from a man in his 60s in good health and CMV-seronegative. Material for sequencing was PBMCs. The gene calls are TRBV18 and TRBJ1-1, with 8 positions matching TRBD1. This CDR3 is CASSLTGAMNTEAFF. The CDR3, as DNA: TGTGCCAGCTCACTGACAGGGGCCATGAACACTGAAGCTTTCTTT. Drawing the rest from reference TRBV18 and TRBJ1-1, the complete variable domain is NAGVMQNPRHLVRRRGQEARLRCSPMKGHSHVYWYRQLPEEGLKFMVYLQKENIIDESGMPKERFSAEFPKEGPSILRIQQVVRGDSAAYFCASSLTGAMNTEAFFGQGTRLTVV.